The 18 T cell receptor beta chains below were found in one sample sequenced in a study of technical replicates of blood from a handful of donors. Libraries were prepared by immunoSEQ multiplex PCR; TCRdb keeps only in-frame clonotypes and omits some of them. The sample yields about 81,000 clones, 81% seen once. The sequenced material came from PBMCs. These TCRs come from a human donor in good health. Some clones in this sample may be carry-over from other donors' samples.

CDR3 loop: CATRTSGAGETQYF. CDR3 sequence (DNA): TGCGCCACTAGGACTAGCGGGGCGGGGGAGACCCAGTACTTC. The rearrangement links TRBV5-1 to TRBJ2-5; 12 bases line up with TRBD2. Germline loops: CDR1 SGHRS, CDR2 YFSETQ. This CDR3 spans 14 amino acids. The V and J ends lost 9 bases and 5 bases, in that order; junction bases with no gene match: 8. The whole variable domain, filled in from reference TRBV5-1 and TRBJ2-5, reads KAGVTQTPRYLIKTRGQQVTLSCSPISGHRSVSWYQQTPGQGLQFLFEYFSETQRNKGNFPGRFSGRQFSNSRSEMNVSTLELGDSALYLCATRTSGAGETQYFGPGTRLLVL.

This clone occurred a few times. The same CDR3 arises from other DNA sequences in this sample as well. The rearrangement links TRBV6-4 to TRBJ2-1, with 10 bases that match TRBD2. Trimming cost V 0 bases and J 6 bases; bases outside gene matches: 2. The germline V gene encodes CDR1 MRHNA and CDR2 SNTAGT. The CDR3 sequence is 15 residues long. The CDR3 region is CASSDSAGGPNEQFF. CDR3 bases: TGTGCCAGCAGTGACTCAGCGGGGGGGCCCAATGAGCAGTTCTTC.

This chain uses TRBV4-3 with TRBJ2-5, with TRBD2 matching 13 bases. This CDR3 is 15 amino acids long. Germline V gives CDR1 LGHNA, CDR2 YSLEER. V shed 6 bases, J shed 4 bases, and the junction held 5 bases outside the gene matches. The CDR3 spells CASSPTSGGRETQYF. The CDR3 DNA is TGCGCCAGCAGTCCGACTAGCGGGGGGCGAGAGACCCAGTACTTC.

The chain links TRBV5-1 to TRBJ2-1; 8 bases agree with TRBD2. The germline V gene encodes CDR1 SGHRS and CDR2 YFSETQ. CDR3 length: 14 residues. The trim removed 0 bases at V and 6 bases at J, leaving 2 bases unmatched. In DNA, the CDR3 is TGCGCCAGCAGCTTGGTCGCGGGGGGCAATGAGCAGTTCTTC. Amino acid sequence: CASSLVAGGNEQFF.

The rearrangement joins TRBV4-1 to TRBJ1-1, with TRBD1 matching 10 bases. Losses at the gene ends were 1 base for V and 4 bases for J; bases not matched to a gene: 3. This CDR3 has 15 residues. Germline lookup yields CDR1 MGHRA and CDR2 YSYEKL. As DNA, the CDR3 is TGCGCCAGCAGCCAAGCGGGACAGGGGCCCACTGAAGCTTTCTTT. Translated, it gives CASSQAGQGPTEAFF.

V gene TRBV18 combines with J gene TRBJ1-6; D is unresolved. The CDR3 totals 14 residues. CDR1 KGHSH and CDR2 LQKENI come from the germline V gene. Trimming removed 2 bases from V and 9 bases from J, with 11 bases in between. The CDR3 reads CASSPEGTFSPLHF. CDR3 coding DNA: TGTGCCAGCTCACCAGAGGGTACTTTTTCACCCCTCCACTTT.

V is TRBV6-5 and J is TRBJ2-3; D possibly corresponds to TRBD2 (6 bases). CDR1 and CDR2 from the germline V gene are MNHEY and SVGAGI. This CDR3 has 12 amino acids. Trimming pared 4 bases from V and 7 bases from J, leaving 9 bases between. CDR3 protein: CASSSLANTQYF. CDR3 nucleotides: TGTGCCAGCAGTTCGCTAGCGAATACGCAGTATTTT.

The chain joins TRBV25-1 to TRBJ1-1, with D uncertain. The germline V gene has CDR1 MGHDK and CDR2 SYGVNS. This CDR3 comprises 12 residues. V lost 6 bases, J lost 1 base, and 6 bases lay in between. The CDR3 spells CASRGGNTEAFF. The CDR3 DNA is TGTGCCAGCAGAGGAGGGAACACTGAAGCTTTCTTT.

V gene TRBV6-5 combines with J gene TRBJ2-1; weak D call: TRBD2 (6 bases). Germline V lookup: CDR1 MNHEY, CDR2 SVGAGI. Trimming shortened V by 7 bases and J by 6 bases, and 10 bases separated the two germline ends. This CDR3 is built from 12 residues. The CDR3 DNA reads as TGTGCCAGCAAGTTGGAGGGCAATGAGCAGTTCTTC. Translated: CASKLEGNEQFF.

Here the CDR3 DNA reads TGTGCCAGCAGCTTAGGGCTAGCGGATATCTACGAGCAGTACTTC. Residues: CASSLGLADIYEQYF. The rearrangement joins TRBV13 to TRBJ2-7; the match to TRBD2 covers 7 bases. Losses at the gene ends were 0 bases for V and 3 bases for J; bases not matched to a gene: 5. This CDR3 contains 15 residues. CDR1 is PRHDT and CDR2 is FYEKMQ in the germline V gene (reference sequence).

This clone was picked up one time. The rearrangement uses TRBV5-1 and TRBJ2-3; 9 bases are shared with TRBD2. The CDR3 contains 15 residues. The V and J ends lost 2 bases and 4 bases, in that order; junction bases with no gene match: 5. Germline V gene data show CDR1 as SGHRS and CDR2 as YFSETQ. This CDR3 reads CASSFSGSAPDTQYF. The DNA of the CDR3 is TGCGCCAGCAGCTTTAGCGGGAGTGCCCCAGATACGCAGTATTTT.

The rearrangement links TRBV6-4 to TRBJ2-3; the match to TRBD1 covers 8 bases. Germline V gives CDR1 MRHNA, CDR2 SNTAGT. The CDR3 loop spans 14 amino acids. Trimming removed 6 bases from V and 4 bases from J; junction bases left unmatched: 6. In DNA, the CDR3 is TGTGCCAGCAGCGCAGGGGGCCGGTCAGATACGCAGTATTTT. Its translation is CASSAGGRSDTQYF.

This rearrangement joins TRBV29-1 to TRBJ2-3; maybe TRBD2 (7 bases). Germline lookup yields CDR1 SQVTM and CDR2 ANQGSEA. The CDR3 sequence is 15 residues long. V was trimmed by 0 bases and J by 6 bases, leaving 16 bases between them. The CDR3 DNA reads TGCAGCGTTGAAGATCCAGGGAGGGGGTGGGATACGCAGTATTTT. Amino acid sequence: CSVEDPGRGWDTQYF.

With respect to this clone: Distinct nucleotide sequences in the sample also encode this CDR3. This chain joins TRBV4-1 and TRBJ2-5, with D possibly matching TRBD1 (6 bases). The CDR3 loop spans 13 amino acids. From germline, CDR1 is MGHRA and CDR2 YSYEKL. Trimming removed 3 bases from V and 4 bases from J, with 9 bases in between. The CDR3 nucleotides are TGCGCCAGCAGCCACCAGGGGACAGAGACCCAGTACTTC. It codes for CASSHQGTETQYF.

This clone was seen a few times. The gene calls are TRBV19 and TRBJ1-3, with D perhaps TRBD1 (6 bases). This CDR3 is 14 amino acids long. Germline loops: CDR1 LNHDA, CDR2 SQIVND (reference sequence). V lost 9 bases and J 0 bases, leaving 12 bases between the germline ends. In DNA form, the CDR3 reads TGTGCCAGCAAGGACAGCCACTCTGGAAACACCATATATTTT. Encoded protein: CASKDSHSGNTIYF.

This chain uses TRBV6-5 with TRBJ2-1; tentatively, D is TRBD2 (6 bases). Looked up from germline, CDR1 is MNHEY and CDR2 is SVGAGI. The germline V and J ends were trimmed by 2 bases and 1 base, with 9 bases remaining between them. The CDR3 runs 15 residues. The chain's CDR3 is CASSYGGDSYNEQFF. CDR3 sequence (DNA): TGTGCCAGCAGTTACGGCGGGGATTCCTACAATGAGCAGTTCTTC.

V gene TRBV30 combines with J gene TRBJ2-7; 7 nucleotides match TRBD2. V shed 1 base, J shed 7 bases, and the junction held 7 bases outside the gene matches. Germline CDR1 GTSNPN, CDR2 SVGIG (reference sequence). The CDR3 runs 13 residues. The CDR3 DNA reads as TGTGCCTGGAGTGAAATGGGGGGGTTTGAGCAGTACTTC. Translated: CAWSEMGGFEQYF.

This clone was observed a single time. The rearrangement links TRBV4-3 to TRBJ2-7; 7 positions agree with TRBD1. The CDR3 is made up of 14 amino acids. The ends lost 1 base at V and 2 bases at J; junction bases unmatched: 2. Per the germline V gene, CDR1 is LGHNA and CDR2 is YSLEER. The CDR3: CASSQGGQTYEQYF. Here the CDR3 DNA reads TGCGCCAGCAGCCAAGGGGGACAGACCTACGAGCAGTACTTC.